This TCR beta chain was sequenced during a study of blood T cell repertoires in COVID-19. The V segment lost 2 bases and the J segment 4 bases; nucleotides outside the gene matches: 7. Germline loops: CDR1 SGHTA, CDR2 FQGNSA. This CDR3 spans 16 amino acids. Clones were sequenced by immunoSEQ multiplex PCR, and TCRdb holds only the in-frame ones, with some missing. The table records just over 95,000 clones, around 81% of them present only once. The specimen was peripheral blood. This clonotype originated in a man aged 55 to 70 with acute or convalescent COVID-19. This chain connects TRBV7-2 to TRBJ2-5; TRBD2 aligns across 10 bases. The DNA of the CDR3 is TGTGCCAGCAGCTTAAAGCGGGGGGGCGAACGAGAGACCCAGTACTTC. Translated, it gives CASSLKRGGERETQYF.